The 28 T cell receptor beta chains given below trace back to one sample, sequenced in a study of CD8 T cells in Susac syndrome. Reverse transcription of roughly 0.5 to 1 ug RNA was performed with random hexamers. Using its own MiXCR run on the immunoSEQ multiplex PCR reads, TCRdb lists one record per CDR3 protein. The table lists over 150,000 distinct CDR3 sequences, roughly 94% of them singletons. The material sequenced was CD4+ T cells from PBMCs. The origin of the receptors is a human donor with Susac syndrome.

This chain connects TRBV19 to TRBJ1-2; TRBD1 matches at 9 bases. Germline CDR1 is LNHDA and CDR2 is SQIVND (reference sequence). This CDR3 has 14 residues. J gave up 2 bases and V 6 bases, and 4 bases lay outside the gene matches. The CDR3 spells CASRLQGANYGYTF. CDR3 in DNA: TGTGCCAGTAGGTTACAGGGGGCGAACTATGGCTACACCTTC. The whole variable domain, filled in from reference TRBV19 and TRBJ1-2, reads DGGITQSPKYLFRKEGQNVTLSCEQNLNHDAMYWYRQDPGQGLRLIYYSQIVNDFQKGDIAEGYSVSREKKESFPLTVTSAQKNPTAFYLCASRLQGANYGYTFGSGTRLTVV.

This clonotype was observed once. The chain is built from TRBV15 and TRBJ2-5; TRBD2 matches at 7 bases. Germline assignment: CDR1 LNHNV and CDR2 YYDKDF (reference sequence). V trimming: 0 bases; J trimming: 5 bases; junction bases outside the gene matches: 6. The CDR3 is 15 amino acids. As DNA, the CDR3 is TGTGCCACCAGCAGAGATCGGGTGGGAGGGGAGACCCAGTACTTC. Its translation: CATSRDRVGGETQYF.

The sample holds a few counts of this clonotype. The chain couples TRBV11-2 to TRBJ1-1, with D uncertain. CDR1 SGHAT and CDR2 FQNNGV come from the germline V gene. Trimming shortened V by 5 bases and J by 1 base, and 8 bases separated the two germline ends. This CDR3 comprises 13 residues. In DNA, the CDR3 is TGTGCCAGCAGCCCCCCGGGGAACACTGAAGCTTTCTTT. Translation: CASSPPGNTEAFF.

This sequence joins TRBV28 and TRBJ1-5, with D possibly being TRBD1 (6 bases). Germline CDR1 reads MDHEN; CDR2 reads SYDVKM. Trimming removed 2 bases at V and 5 bases at J, with 10 bases between. The CDR3 is 14 residues long. This chain's CDR3 is CASSLTGWHQPQHF. The CDR3 DNA is TGTGCCAGCAGTTTAACAGGGTGGCATCAGCCCCAGCATTTT.

The CDR3 bases are TGCGCCAGCAGCTTTTGGGGACAGGGCTCTGGGGCCAACGTCCTGACTTTC. Translating it yields CASSFWGQGSGANVLTF. The chain carries TRBV5-1 and TRBJ2-6; 9 nucleotides agree with TRBD1. V shed 2 bases and J 0 bases; nucleotides not matched to a gene: 3. CDR1 and CDR2 (germline): SGHRS, YFSETQ. The CDR3 contains 17 residues.

The V gene is TRBV4-1, the J gene TRBJ2-7, with 7 bases matching TRBD2. CDR3 length equals 17 residues. J was trimmed by 1 base and V by 0 bases; bases with no gene match: 9. Germline V gene sequence: CDR1 MGHRA, CDR2 YSYEKL. This chain's CDR3 is CASSQDPLAGPSYEQYF. The CDR3 DNA is TGCGCCAGCAGCCAAGATCCCTTAGCGGGTCCTTCCTACGAGCAGTACTTC.

This chain's CDR3 is CSASYRGLNNEQFF. The CDR3 DNA is TGCAGTGCTAGTTATAGGGGTCTAAACAATGAGCAGTTCTTC. The rearrangement links TRBV20-1 to TRBJ2-1; possibly TRBD1 for D (5 bases). Germline V lookup: CDR1 DFQATT, CDR2 SNEGSKA (reference sequence). The germline V and J ends were trimmed by 3 bases and 5 bases, with 14 bases remaining between them. The CDR3 has 14 residues.

The V and J genes are TRBV12-3 or TRBV12-4 and TRBJ1-1; D is uncertain. Trimming cost V 2 bases and J 1 base, with 8 bases left between them. The CDR3 sequence is 14 residues long. The CDR3 DNA sequence: TGTGCCAGCAGTTTAACCCCCGCGAACACTGAAGCTTTCTTT. It codes for CASSLTPANTEAFF.

The CDR3: CASSFGRSNTGELFF. As DNA, the CDR3 is TGTGCCAGCAGCTTTGGCCGTTCGAACACCGGGGAGCTGTTTTTT. The chain joins TRBV5-6 to TRBJ2-2; no clear D. Germline values: CDR1 SGHDT, CDR2 YYEEEE. V was shortened by 2 bases and J by 0 bases, with 8 bases between the two germline ends. The CDR3 has 15 amino acids.

The V call is TRBV5-8, the J call TRBJ2-7, with a possible D match to TRBD1 (5 bases). V lost 0 bases and J 9 bases, leaving 13 bases between the germline ends. This CDR3 spans 13 amino acids. CDR1 SGHTS and CDR2 YDEGEE come from the germline V gene. The DNA of the CDR3 is TGTGCCAGCAGCTTGGGCAGGGAAGTAGGGCAGTACTTC. Its protein is CASSLGREVGQYF.

The CDR3: CSAPGTGDYTF. The DNA of the CDR3 is TGCAGTGCTCCCGGGACGGGGGACTACACCTTC. This chain uses TRBV20-1 with TRBJ1-2; TRBD1 might be the D (5 bases). V was clipped by 5 bases and J by 10 bases, with 14 bases between them. This CDR3 has 11 amino acids. Germline V CDR1 and CDR2: DFQATT, SNEGSKA (reference sequence).

The CDR3 protein is CASTPGTGDTEAFF. Written as DNA, the CDR3 is TGTGCCAGTACCCCCGGAACGGGGGACACTGAAGCTTTCTTT. The chain links TRBV19 to TRBJ1-1; a weak D match, TRBD1 (5 bases). V was pared by 7 bases and J by 3 bases, with 15 bases between. The CDR3 totals 14 residues. Germline V gives CDR1 LNHDA, CDR2 SQIVND (reference sequence).

This chain joins TRBV20-1 and TRBJ1-2; possible D gene TRBD1, 5 bases. The CDR3 totals 14 residues. Looked up from germline, CDR1 is DFQATT and CDR2 is SNEGSKA (reference sequence). V was cut by 5 bases and J by 0 bases, with 13 bases left in between. The CDR3 is CSALKTVTNYGYTF. Written as DNA, the CDR3 is TGCAGTGCTCTTAAGACAGTGACTAACTATGGCTACACCTTC.

The gene calls are TRBV2 and TRBJ1-3; D not certain. The germline V gene encodes CDR1 SNHLY and CDR2 FYNNEI. There are 15 residues in the CDR3. V shed 5 bases and J shed 0 bases, with 11 bases lying between them. The CDR3 sequence: CASSRRAASGNTIYF. The CDR3 bases are TGTGCCAGCAGTCGGCGAGCGGCCTCTGGAAACACCATATATTTT.

The chain carries TRBV5-1 and TRBJ2-2; 7 nucleotides align to TRBD1. V dropped 0 bases and J dropped 3; count of bases not matched to a gene: 2. The V gene's germline CDR1 is SGHRS and CDR2 YFSETQ. CDR3 size: 15 residues. Here the CDR3 reads CASSLVGGYTGELFF. The DNA of the CDR3 is TGCGCCAGCAGCTTGGTAGGGGGCTACACCGGGGAGCTGTTTTTT.

The chain links TRBV7-6 to TRBJ2-2; D gene ambiguous. The CDR3 is 14 amino acids. Germline lookup yields CDR1 SGHVS and CDR2 FNYEAQ. Trimming removed 4 bases from V and 5 bases from J, with 11 bases in between. The CDR3 is CASSSSQITGELFF. The CDR3, as DNA: TGTGCCAGCAGCTCAAGCCAAATAACCGGGGAGCTGTTTTTT.

This clonotype was found once. The chain employs TRBV20-1 and TRBJ1-2; D is undetermined. Germline CDR1 reads DFQATT; CDR2 reads SNEGSKA (reference sequence). Trimming took off 4 bases at V and 2 bases at J, with 5 bases between the two ends. This CDR3 comprises 11 residues. This CDR3 reads CSANGNYGYTF. The CDR3 region has the DNA TGCAGTGCTAACGGGAACTATGGCTACACCTTC.

The chain couples TRBV7-9 to TRBJ2-7; D may be TRBD1 (5 bases). Trimming stripped 1 base from V and 4 bases from J, with 8 bases between. From germline, CDR1 is SEHNR and CDR2 FQNEAQ (reference sequence). The CDR3 has 13 amino acids. The CDR3: CASSLGQLYEQYF. DNA for the CDR3: TGTGCCAGCAGCTTAGGACAGCTATACGAGCAGTACTTC.

The V and J genes are TRBV18 and TRBJ1-5; no reliable D call. V dropped 3 bases and J dropped 6 bases, with 9 bases sitting between them. Germline lookup yields CDR1 KGHSH and CDR2 LQKENI. CDR3 length: 13 residues. The CDR3 DNA is TGTGCCAGCTCACCTGGGGAAGCTCAGCCCCAGCATTTT. Amino acid sequence: CASSPGEAQPQHF.

The V and J genes are TRBV28 and TRBJ1-2; 8 bases fit TRBD1. The CDR3 covers 18 residues. V lost 3 bases, J lost 7 bases, and 19 bases stayed unmatched. Germline-derived CDR1 and CDR2 are MDHEN and SYDVKM. CDR3 residues: CASSLRLPQLGQGFGYTF. The DNA of the CDR3 is TGTGCCAGCAGTTTGCGACTCCCCCAACTAGGACAGGGATTTGGCTACACCTTC.

This rearrangement joins TRBV4-1 to TRBJ1-1; TRBD1 might be the D (6 bases). Trimming removed 1 base from V and 5 bases from J, with 14 bases in between. The CDR3 sequence is 15 residues long. Germline CDR1 MGHRA, CDR2 YSYEKL. The CDR3 nucleotides are TGCGCCAGCAGCCAAGGTCCAGGGGAGAAGACTGAAGCTTTCTTT. Its protein is CASSQGPGEKTEAFF.

The CDR3 here is CASSQQVPRSDTQYF. CDR3 nucleotides: TGTGCCAGCAGCCAGCAGGTCCCGCGCTCAGATACGCAGTATTTT. The chain employs TRBV5-8 and TRBJ2-3; no clear D. Germline-derived CDR1 and CDR2 are SGHTS and YDEGEE. This CDR3 comprises 15 residues. The germline V and J ends were trimmed by 4 bases and 4 bases, with 16 bases remaining between them.

This clonotype was observed a single time. The chain links TRBV20-1 to TRBJ2-3; D possibly corresponds to TRBD2 (6 bases). The length of the CDR3 is 16 residues. CDR1 and CDR2 from the germline V gene are DFQATT and SNEGSKA (reference sequence). V lost 0 bases and J 1 base, leaving 14 bases between the germline ends. The CDR3 coding sequence is TGCAGTGCTAGAGATCCCAGCGGGTCCCGCACAGATACGCAGTATTTT. It encodes CSARDPSGSRTDTQYF.

This chain connects TRBV9 to TRBJ2-2; 9 bases fit TRBD2. The CDR3 is 17 residues long. Germline CDR1 SGDLS, CDR2 YYNGEE. The V and J ends lost 0 bases and 5 bases, in that order; junction bases with no gene match: 8. CDR3 sequence: CASSVGLAGTRTGELFF. DNA for the CDR3: TGTGCCAGCAGCGTAGGTCTAGCGGGGACGCGGACCGGGGAGCTGTTTTTT.

The chain recombines TRBV5-5 with TRBJ2-7; D gene ambiguous. The V end was cut by 1 base, the J end by 0 bases, with 11 bases between. CDR1 is SGHKS, CDR2 YYEKEE, per germline (reference sequence). This CDR3 region has 15 residues. The CDR3 DNA reads as TGTGCCAGCAGCTTGAACTCCGGGCCCTCCTACGAGCAGTACTTC. This codes for CASSLNSGPSYEQYF.

The chain's CDR3 is CASSLASGDYGYTF. CDR3 in DNA: TGTGCCAGCAGCTTAGCGTCAGGGGACTATGGCTACACCTTC. The chain employs TRBV7-2 and TRBJ1-2, with D tentatively TRBD1 (6 bases). CDR3 length: 14 residues. V lost 0 bases and J lost 3, with 8 bases in between. Germline V gene data show CDR1 as SGHTA and CDR2 as FQGNSA.

The table lists this clonotype with a count of one. The chain has TRBV9 and TRBJ2-1; 7 nucleotides match TRBD2. J lost 6 bases, V lost 0 bases, and 6 bases had no gene match. CDR3 length equals 15 residues. CDR1 and CDR2 (germline): SGDLS, YYNGEE. The CDR3 bases are TGTGCCAGCAGCGTAGCGAGCGGGACCTTCAATGAGCAGTTCTTC. Encoded protein: CASSVASGTFNEQFF.

This clonotype is a singleton in its sample. The chain is built from TRBV2 and TRBJ1-1; 8 bases line up with TRBD1. Germline CDR1 is SNHLY and CDR2 is FYNNEI. The CDR3 consists of 15 residues. J was trimmed by 1 base and V by 5 bases; bases with no gene match: 6. The CDR3 is CASSPQGVPNTEAFF. CDR3 DNA: TGTGCCAGCAGTCCACAGGGGGTCCCGAACACTGAAGCTTTCTTT.